Listed below are T cell receptor beta chains from one sample, sequenced in a study of tumor-infiltrating lymphocytes in oesophageal squamous cell carcinoma. MiXCR was run by TCRdb on the PCR reads, yielding one entry per CDR3 protein. The table has around 12,000 distinct CDR3 sequences, more than 50% seen once. The sample taken for sequencing was esophageal tumor tissue. These receptors were collected from a female donor with esophageal squamous cell carcinoma. Each CDR3 is given with its conserved first and last residue. D genes are given only for firm matches. Not all rows give a size; the values are once, few, many and, for expanded clones, a class.

v_gene	d_gene	abundance	j_gene	CDR3nt	CDR3aa
TRBV7-2	.	.	TRBJ1-1	TGTGCCAGCAGCTTAGCGCTAGCGGGGCGGACTGAAGCTTTCTTT	CASSLALAGRTEAFF
TRBV10-2	.	.	TRBJ2-5	TGCGCCAGCAGTGAGACTCAGGGTCCACAAGAGACCCAGTACTTC	CASSETQGPQETQYF
TRBV7-2	.	.	TRBJ2-3	TGTGCCAGCAGCCCTAGTGTAGTCCCAGATACGCAGTATTTT	CASSPSVVPDTQYF
TRBV12-3/TRBV12-4	.	many	TRBJ2-7	TGTGCCAGCAGTTTATCGAGCTCCTACGAGCAGTACTTC	CASSLSSSYEQYF
TRBV6-6	.	many	TRBJ1-2	TGTGCCAGCAGTTACTCGATGGGTCCTGGGGGCTACACCTTC	CASSYSMGPGGYTF
TRBV11-1	.	.	TRBJ2-5	TGTGCCAGCAGCACCGGGGGTCGCCAAGAGACCCAGTACTTC	CASSTGGRQETQYF
TRBV4-1	TRBD2	.	TRBJ2-1	TGCGCCAGCAGCCAACGACAAGGCGGGAGGGCGGGTAATGAGCAGTTCTTC	CASSQRQGGRAGNEQFF
TRBV11-1	.	many	TRBJ2-3	TGTGCCAGCAGCCCAGGGACCAGCACAGATACGCAGTATTTT	CASSPGTSTDTQYF
TRBV7-2	.	.	TRBJ2-3	TGTGCCAGCAGCTTAGTTGGCTCTATTTCAGATACGCAGTATTTT	CASSLVGSISDTQYF
TRBV18	TRBD1	.	TRBJ2-7	TGTGCCAGCTCACCGCGGACAGGGAAAGGTTATTCACCCCTCCACTTC	CASSPRTGKGYSPLHF
TRBV15	.	.	TRBJ1-2	TGTGCCACCAGCACCGGGGAGGTCGGGGCCTTCGTAAATGGCTACACCTTC	CATSTGEVGAFVNGYTF
TRBV28	.	.	TRBJ1-2	TGTGCCAGCAGACTCAGCACTAACTATGGCTACACCTTC	CASRLSTNYGYTF
TRBV7-8	TRBD2	.	TRBJ2-5	TGTGCCAGCAGCTTCCTAGCGGGAGGTGAGACCCAGTACTTC	CASSFLAGGETQYF
TRBV10-2	.	many	TRBJ2-5	TGCGCCAGCAGTGAGATTGGGGGAGTGGAGACCCAGTACTTC	CASSEIGGVETQYF
TRBV7-6	TRBD1	once	TRBJ2-7	TGTGCCAGCAGCCCCACTTTGGGGACAGGGGTGCTCGAGCAGTACTTC	CASSPTLGTGVLEQYF
TRBV7-3	.	many	TRBJ2-5	TGTGCCAGCAGCTTACAGGGGTCAGAGACCCAGTACTTC	CASSLQGSETQYF
TRBV7-6	TRBD1	.	TRBJ2-7	TGTGCCAGCAGCTTAGATTGGACAGGAGTGCCCTACGAGCAGTACTTC	CASSLDWTGVPYEQYF
TRBV7-9	TRBD2	.	TRBJ2-1	TGTGCCAGCAGCTTAACGGGGAGCGGGAGGGGGGATGAGCAGTTCTTC	CASSLTGSGRGDEQFF
TRBV7-8	.	.	TRBJ2-7	TGTGCCAGCAGCTTAGCTGAAGGATACGAGCAGTACTTC	CASSLAEGYEQYF
TRBV11-2	.	.	TRBJ2-1	TGTGCCAGCAGCTTAAAAGGTGATAGGCTAGCTAACATTAATGAGCAGTTCTTC	CASSLKGDRLANINEQFF
TRBV7-6	TRBD1	.	TRBJ1-2	TGTGCCAGCAGCTTAGCCCCATCACAGGGGCCCACGCAGCGTGGCTACACCTTC	CASSLAPSQGPTQRGYTF
TRBV7-8	TRBD2	.	TRBJ2-4	TGTGCCAGCAGCTACCGGACCGGGGCGGGACTAGCGGGAGGACTAGCCAAAAACATTCAGTACTTC	CASSYRTGAGLAGGLAKNIQYF
TRBV12-3/TRBV12-4	.	.	TRBJ1-1	TGTGCCAGCAGTCCCCCTAGCGACCCCTACAATGAGCAGTTCTTT	CASSPPSDPYNEQFF
TRBV7-1	TRBD1	.	TRBJ2-1	TGTGCCAGCAGGGCAGGGGGCTACAATGAGCAGTTCTTC	CASRAGGYNEQFF
TRBV7-2	.	few	TRBJ2-7	TGTGCCAGCAGCTTAGACAGCCCACCACTATACGAGCAGTACTTC	CASSLDSPPLYEQYF
TRBV12-3/TRBV12-4	TRBD2	.	TRBJ2-7	TGTGCCAGCAGTAAACCGGGAGGGAGAGACGAGCAGTACTTC	CASSKPGGRDEQYF
TRBV11-2	.	.	TRBJ2-5	TGTGCCAGCAGCCCCGGTGGGGACTTCCAAGAGACCCAGTACTTC	CASSPGGDFQETQYF
TRBV12-5	.	medium-sized	TRBJ1-1	TGTGCTAGTGGTTTGGGGGGCGGCGAAGCTTTCTTT	CASGLGGGEAFF
TRBV11-1	.	.	TRBJ1-5	TGTGCCAGCAGCTTTAATAGCAATCAGCCCCAGCATTTT	CASSFNSNQPQHF
TRBV7-4	TRBD2	.	TRBJ2-1	TGTGCCAGCATTGCCACTAGCGGGAGGGGGGGGGAGCAGTTCTTC	CASIATSGRGGEQFF
TRBV7-6	.	.	TRBJ1-1	TGTGCCAGCAGCTTAGCTTCCAGGAACACTGAAGCTTTCTTT	CASSLASRNTEAFF
TRBV28	.	.	TRBJ1-6	TGTGCCAGCAGTCTCCGAGGACCCCTCCACTTT	CASSLRGPLHF
TRBV7-4	TRBD2	.	TRBJ2-1	TGTGCCAGCAGCCCAACGGCACTAGCGGCACCCTACAATGAGCAGTTCTTC	CASSPTALAAPYNEQFF
TRBV6-4	TRBD2	few	TRBJ2-3	TGTGCCAGCAGTGATAGAGCGGGAGGACAAGATACGCAGTATTTT	CASSDRAGGQDTQYF
TRBV7-2	.	many	TRBJ2-7	TGTGCCAGCAGCCGCTCCGGGAGTATTAGCTCACCCCTCCACTTC	CASSRSGSISSPLHF
TRBV12-5	TRBD1	once	TRBJ2-1	TGTGCTAGTGGTTTGCTGGGGACAGGGAAGCACAATGAGCAGTTCTTC	CASGLLGTGKHNEQFF
TRBV7-2	.	.	TRBJ1-2	TGTGCCAGCAGCTTAGGAGTGGGCATCTATGGCTACACCTTC	CASSLGVGIYGYTF
TRBV7-8	TRBD2	.	TRBJ2-4	TGTGCCAGCAGCTTAAACGGGGGTACTAGCGGGAGGGCCGTTGAGCAGTACTTC	CASSLNGGTSGRAVEQYF
TRBV7-2	.	once	TRBJ2-7	TGTGCCAGCAGCTTAGTCGGCGGAACTCGGTACGAGCAGTACTTC	CASSLVGGTRYEQYF
TRBV27	.	.	TRBJ2-3	TGTGCCAGCAGTACCACAGATACGCAGTATTTT	CASSTTDTQYF
TRBV9	.	few	TRBJ2-3	.	CASSVAQGNTGELYF
TRBV6-2/TRBV6-3	.	.	TRBJ2-1	TGTGCCAGCACCGAGTACAATGAGCAGTTCTTC	CASTEYNEQFF
TRBV11-3	TRBD1	medium-sized	TRBJ2-6	TGTGCCAGCAGCTTAAGACAGGGAAATGGGGCCAACGTCCTGACTTTC	CASSLRQGNGANVLTF
TRBV2	.	.	TRBJ1-1	TGTGCCAGCAGTGGCGACAGGAACACTGAAGCTTTCTTT	CASSGDRNTEAFF
TRBV6-5	.	.	TRBJ2-1	TGTGCCAGCAGTTACTCGCCCAATTATGAGCAGTTCTTC	CASSYSPNYEQFF
TRBV7-9	.	few	TRBJ2-3	TGTGCCAGCAGCCTCTTTCGGGGCTTCACAGATACGCAGTATTTT	CASSLFRGFTDTQYF